This entry features one TCR beta chain sequence. Here immunoSEQ multiplex PCR was the method, and the copy in TCRdb shows in-frame clones only, minus some. The sample holds approximately 70,000 clones; more than 70% are singletons and the top ten take roughly 1%. The V gene end was trimmed by 0 bases and the J gene end by 0 bases; junction bases not matched to a gene: 8. The V gene's germline CDR1 is SGHRS and CDR2 YFSETQ. The CDR3 covers 18 residues. This entry belongs to a study of T cell changes during pregnancy in multiple sclerosis. J is TRBJ1-3 and V is TRBV5-1; 8 nucleotides agree with TRBD1. The material was peripheral blood, obtained in the first trimester of pregnancy. The TCR was taken from a female donor in good health, enrolled as a control in a pregnancy study. The CDR3 coding sequence is TGCGCCAGCAGCTTGGGGGTTGGGACAGGCTTCTCTGGAAACACCATATATTTT. Amino acids: CASSLGVGTGFSGNTIYF.